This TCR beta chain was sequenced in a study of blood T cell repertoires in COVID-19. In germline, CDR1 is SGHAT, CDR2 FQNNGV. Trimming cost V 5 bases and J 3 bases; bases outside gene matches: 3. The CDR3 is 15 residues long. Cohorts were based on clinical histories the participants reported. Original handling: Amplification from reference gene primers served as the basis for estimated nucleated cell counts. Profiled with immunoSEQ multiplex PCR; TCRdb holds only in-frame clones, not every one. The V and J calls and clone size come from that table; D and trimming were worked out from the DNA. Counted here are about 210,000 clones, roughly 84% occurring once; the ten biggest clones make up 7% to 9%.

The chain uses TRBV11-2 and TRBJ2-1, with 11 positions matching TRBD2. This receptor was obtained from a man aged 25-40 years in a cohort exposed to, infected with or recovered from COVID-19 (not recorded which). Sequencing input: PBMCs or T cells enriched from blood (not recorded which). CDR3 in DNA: TGTGCCAGCAGCCTGACTAGCGGGATCTACAATGAGCAGTTCTTC. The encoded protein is CASSLTSGIYNEQFF.